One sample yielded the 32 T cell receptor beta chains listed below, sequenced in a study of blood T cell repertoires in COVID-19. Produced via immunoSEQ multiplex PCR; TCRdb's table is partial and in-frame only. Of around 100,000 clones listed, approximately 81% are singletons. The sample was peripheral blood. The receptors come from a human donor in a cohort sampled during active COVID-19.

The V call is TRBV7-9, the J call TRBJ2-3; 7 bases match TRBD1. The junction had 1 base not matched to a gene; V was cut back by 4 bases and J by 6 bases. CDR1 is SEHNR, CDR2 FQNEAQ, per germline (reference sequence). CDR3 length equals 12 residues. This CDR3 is CASSSQGDTQYF. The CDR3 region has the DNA TGTGCCAGCAGCTCACAGGGGGATACGCAGTATTTT.

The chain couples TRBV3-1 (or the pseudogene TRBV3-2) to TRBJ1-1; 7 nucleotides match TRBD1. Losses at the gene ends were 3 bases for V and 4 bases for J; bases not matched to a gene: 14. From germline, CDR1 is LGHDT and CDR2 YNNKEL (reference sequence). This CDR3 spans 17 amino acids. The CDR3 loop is CASSHPEGAGDSTEAFF. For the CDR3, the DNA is TGTGCCAGCAGCCACCCCGAGGGGGCAGGAGATTCCACTGAAGCTTTCTTT.

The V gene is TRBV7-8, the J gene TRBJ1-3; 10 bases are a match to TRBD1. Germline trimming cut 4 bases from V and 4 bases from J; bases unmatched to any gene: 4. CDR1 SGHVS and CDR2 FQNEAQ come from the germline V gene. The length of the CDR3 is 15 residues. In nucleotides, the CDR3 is TGTGCCAGCAGCTCAGGGACAGGGGCCGGAAACACCATATATTTT. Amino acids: CASSSGTGAGNTIYF. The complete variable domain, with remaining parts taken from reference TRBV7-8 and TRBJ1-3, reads GAGVSQSPRYKVAKRGQDVALRCDPISGHVSLFWYQQALGQGPEFLTYFQNEAQLDKSGLPSDRFFAERPEGSVSTLKIQRTQQEDSAVYLCASSSGTGAGNTIYFGEGSWLTVV.

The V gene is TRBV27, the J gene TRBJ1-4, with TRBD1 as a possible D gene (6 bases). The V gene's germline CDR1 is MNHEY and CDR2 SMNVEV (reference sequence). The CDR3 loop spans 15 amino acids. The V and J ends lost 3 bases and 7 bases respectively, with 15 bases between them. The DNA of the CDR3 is TGTGCCAGCAGTTTCAGGGGTGCCGCGGGTGAAAAACTGTTTTTT. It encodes CASSFRGAAGEKLFF.

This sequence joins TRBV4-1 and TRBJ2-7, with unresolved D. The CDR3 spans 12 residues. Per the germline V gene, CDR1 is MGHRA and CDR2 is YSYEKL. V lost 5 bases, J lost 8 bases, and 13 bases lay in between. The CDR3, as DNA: TGCGCCAGCAGCGCTATCCGTGAGAAGCAGTACTTC. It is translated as CASSAIREKQYF.

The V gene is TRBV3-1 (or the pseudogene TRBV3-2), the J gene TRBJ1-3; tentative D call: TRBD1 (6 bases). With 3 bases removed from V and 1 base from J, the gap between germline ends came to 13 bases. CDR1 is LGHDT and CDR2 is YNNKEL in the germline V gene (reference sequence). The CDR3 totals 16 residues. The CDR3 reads CASSHRTGFSGNTIYF. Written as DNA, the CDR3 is TGTGCCAGCAGCCACCGTACAGGGTTTTCTGGAAACACCATATATTTT.

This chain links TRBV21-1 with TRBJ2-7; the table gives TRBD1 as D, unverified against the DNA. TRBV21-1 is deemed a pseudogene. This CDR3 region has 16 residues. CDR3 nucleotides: TGTGCCAGCAGCCTCAAGGGGGACAGGGGCCCCTACGAGCAGTACTTC. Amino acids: CASSLKGDRGPYEQYF.

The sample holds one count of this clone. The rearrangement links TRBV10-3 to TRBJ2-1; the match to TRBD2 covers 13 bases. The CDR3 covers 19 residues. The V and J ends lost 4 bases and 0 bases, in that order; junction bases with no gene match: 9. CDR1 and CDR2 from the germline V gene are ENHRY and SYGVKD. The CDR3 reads CAISATSGGPQSSYNEQFF. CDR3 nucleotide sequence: TGTGCCATCAGTGCGACTAGCGGGGGGCCCCAAAGCTCCTACAATGAGCAGTTCTTC.

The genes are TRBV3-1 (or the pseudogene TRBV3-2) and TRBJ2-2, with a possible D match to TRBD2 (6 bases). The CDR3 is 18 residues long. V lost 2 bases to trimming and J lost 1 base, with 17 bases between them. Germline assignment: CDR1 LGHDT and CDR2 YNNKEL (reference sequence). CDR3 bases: TGTGCCAGCAGCCAATTCCTAGCGCGAGGGATGAACACCGGGGAGCTGTTTTTT. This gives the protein CASSQFLARGMNTGELFF.

CDR3 protein: CAISDGWGPPGGYTF. The DNA for the CDR3 is TGTGCCATCAGTGACGGTTGGGGCCCACCGGGTGGCTACACCTTC. The chain uses TRBV10-3 and TRBJ1-2; tentative D call: TRBD1 (5 bases). The CDR3 contains 15 residues. Trimming cost V 3 bases and J 7 bases, with 18 bases left between them. Germline assignment: CDR1 ENHRY and CDR2 SYGVKD.

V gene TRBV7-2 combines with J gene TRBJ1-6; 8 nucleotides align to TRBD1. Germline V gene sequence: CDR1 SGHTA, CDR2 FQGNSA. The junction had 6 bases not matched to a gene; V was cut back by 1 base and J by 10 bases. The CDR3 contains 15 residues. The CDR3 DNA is TGTGCCAGCAGCTTAGTCGGACAGGGACTGTCACCCCTCCACTTT. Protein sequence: CASSLVGQGLSPLHF.

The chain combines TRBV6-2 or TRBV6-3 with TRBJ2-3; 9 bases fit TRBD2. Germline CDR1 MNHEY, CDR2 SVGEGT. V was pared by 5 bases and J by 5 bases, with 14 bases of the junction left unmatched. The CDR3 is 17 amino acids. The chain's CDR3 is CASSKALRGGAGDTQYF. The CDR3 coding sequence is TGTGCCAGCAGTAAGGCCCTTCGCGGGGGGGCCGGAGATACGCAGTATTTT.

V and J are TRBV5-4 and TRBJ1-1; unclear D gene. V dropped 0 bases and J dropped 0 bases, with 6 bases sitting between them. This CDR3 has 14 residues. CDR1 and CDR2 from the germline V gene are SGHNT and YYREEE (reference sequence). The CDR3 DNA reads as TGTGCCAGCAGCTTGGCAGGAATGAACACTGAAGCTTTCTTT. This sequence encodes CASSLAGMNTEAFF.

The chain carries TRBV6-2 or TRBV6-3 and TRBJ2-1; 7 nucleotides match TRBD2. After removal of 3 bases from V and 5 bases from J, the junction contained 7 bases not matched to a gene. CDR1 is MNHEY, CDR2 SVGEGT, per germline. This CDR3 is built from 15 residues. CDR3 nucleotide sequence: TGTGCCAGCAGTTATGGAGGGAGGGGAAACAATGAGCAGTTCTTC. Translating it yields CASSYGGRGNNEQFF.

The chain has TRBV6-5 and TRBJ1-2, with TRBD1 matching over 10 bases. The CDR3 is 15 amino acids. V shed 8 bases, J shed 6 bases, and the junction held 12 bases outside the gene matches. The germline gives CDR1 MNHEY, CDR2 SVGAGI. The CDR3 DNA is TGTGCCAGCTTTCCGGGACAGGGGAAATTGGATGGCTACACCTTC. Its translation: CASFPGQGKLDGYTF.

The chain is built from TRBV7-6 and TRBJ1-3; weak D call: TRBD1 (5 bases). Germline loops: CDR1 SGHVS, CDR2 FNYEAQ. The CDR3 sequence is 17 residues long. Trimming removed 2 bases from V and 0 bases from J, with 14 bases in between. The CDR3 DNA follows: TGTGCCAGCAGCTTAACCCCAACAGGCGCCTCTGGAAACACCATATATTTT. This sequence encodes CASSLTPTGASGNTIYF.

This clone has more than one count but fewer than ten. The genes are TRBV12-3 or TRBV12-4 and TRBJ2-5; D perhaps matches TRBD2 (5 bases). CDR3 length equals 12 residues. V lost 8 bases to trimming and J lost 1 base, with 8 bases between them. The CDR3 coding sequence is TGTGCCAGCGGGGAGCTCCAAGAGACCCAGTACTTC. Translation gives CASGELQETQYF.

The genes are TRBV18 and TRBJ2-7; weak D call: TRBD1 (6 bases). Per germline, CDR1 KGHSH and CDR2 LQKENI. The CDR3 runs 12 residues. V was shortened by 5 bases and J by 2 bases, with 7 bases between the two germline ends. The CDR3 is CASSAGAYEQYF. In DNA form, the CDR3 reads TGTGCCAGCTCAGCAGGGGCCTACGAGCAGTACTTC.

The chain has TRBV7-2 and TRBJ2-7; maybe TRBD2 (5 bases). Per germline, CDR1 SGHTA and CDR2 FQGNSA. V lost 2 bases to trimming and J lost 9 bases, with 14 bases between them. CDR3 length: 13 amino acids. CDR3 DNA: TGTGCCAGCAGCTTATTGGGAGAAGGGAGGCAGTACTTC. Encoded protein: CASSLLGEGRQYF.

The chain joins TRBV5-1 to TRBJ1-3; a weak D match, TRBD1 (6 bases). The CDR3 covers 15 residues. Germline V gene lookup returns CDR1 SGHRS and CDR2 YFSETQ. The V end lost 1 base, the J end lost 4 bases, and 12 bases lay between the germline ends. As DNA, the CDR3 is TGCGCCAGCAGCTTGTCAGGGGCGACAGGAAACACCATATATTTT. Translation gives CASSLSGATGNTIYF.

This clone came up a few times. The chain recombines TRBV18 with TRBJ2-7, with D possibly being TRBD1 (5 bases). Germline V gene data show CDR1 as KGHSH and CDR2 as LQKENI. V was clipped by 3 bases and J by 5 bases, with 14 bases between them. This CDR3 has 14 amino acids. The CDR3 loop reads CASSPLSLGDEQYF. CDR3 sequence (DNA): TGTGCCAGCTCACCCCTCAGCCTAGGGGACGAGCAGTACTTC.

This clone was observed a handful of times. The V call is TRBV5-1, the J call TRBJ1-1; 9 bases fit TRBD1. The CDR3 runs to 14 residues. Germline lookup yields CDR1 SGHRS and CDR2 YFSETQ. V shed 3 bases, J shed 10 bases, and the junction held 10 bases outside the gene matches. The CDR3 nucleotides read TGCGCCAGCAGCTCACCGGGACAGGGAGGGGGAGCTTTCTTT. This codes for CASSSPGQGGGAFF.

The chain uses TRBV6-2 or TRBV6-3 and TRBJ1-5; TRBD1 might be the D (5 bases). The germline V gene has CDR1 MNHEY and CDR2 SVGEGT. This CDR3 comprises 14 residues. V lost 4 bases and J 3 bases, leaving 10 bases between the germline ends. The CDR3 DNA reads TGTGCCAGCAGTTCTGACAGATTCAATCAGCCCCAGCATTTT. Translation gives CASSSDRFNQPQHF.

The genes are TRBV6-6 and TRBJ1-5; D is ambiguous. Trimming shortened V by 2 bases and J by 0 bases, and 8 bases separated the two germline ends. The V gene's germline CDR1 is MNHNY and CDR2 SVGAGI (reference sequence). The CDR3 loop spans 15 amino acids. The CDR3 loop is CASSYAGSSNQPQHF. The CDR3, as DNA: TGTGCCAGCAGTTACGCGGGTTCTAGCAATCAGCCCCAGCATTTT.

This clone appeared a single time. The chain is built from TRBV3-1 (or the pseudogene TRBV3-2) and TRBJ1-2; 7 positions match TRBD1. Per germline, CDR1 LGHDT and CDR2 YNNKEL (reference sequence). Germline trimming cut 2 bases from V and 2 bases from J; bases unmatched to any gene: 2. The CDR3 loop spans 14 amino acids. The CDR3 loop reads CASSQQQGNYGYTF. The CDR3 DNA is TGTGCCAGCAGCCAACAACAGGGGAACTATGGCTACACCTTC.

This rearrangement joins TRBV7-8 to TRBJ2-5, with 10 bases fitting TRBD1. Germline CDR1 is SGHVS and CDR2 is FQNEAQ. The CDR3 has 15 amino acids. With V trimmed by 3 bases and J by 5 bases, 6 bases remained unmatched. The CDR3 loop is CASSFGQGETETQYF. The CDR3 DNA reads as TGTGCCAGCAGCTTTGGACAGGGGGAGACGGAGACCCAGTACTTC.

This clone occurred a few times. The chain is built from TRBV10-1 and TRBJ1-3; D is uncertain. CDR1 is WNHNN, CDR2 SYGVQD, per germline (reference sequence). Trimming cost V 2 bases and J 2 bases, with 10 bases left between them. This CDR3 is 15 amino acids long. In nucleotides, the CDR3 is TGCGCCAGCAGTGAGGAGGGAATTGCTGGAAACACCATATATTTT. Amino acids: CASSEEGIAGNTIYF.

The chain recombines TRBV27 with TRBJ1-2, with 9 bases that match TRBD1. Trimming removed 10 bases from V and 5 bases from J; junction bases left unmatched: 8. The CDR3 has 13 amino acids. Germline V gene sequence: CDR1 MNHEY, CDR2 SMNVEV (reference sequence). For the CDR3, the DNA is TGTGCCACCAGGTCACAGGGGGCTTATGGCTACACCTTC. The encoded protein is CATRSQGAYGYTF.

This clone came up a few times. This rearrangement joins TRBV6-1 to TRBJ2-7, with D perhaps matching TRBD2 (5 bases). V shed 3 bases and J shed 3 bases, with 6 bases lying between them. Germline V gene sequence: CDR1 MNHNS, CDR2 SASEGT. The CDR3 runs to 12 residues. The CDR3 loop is CASSDGLYEQYF. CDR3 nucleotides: TGTGCCAGCAGTGACGGACTCTACGAGCAGTACTTC.

The CDR3 spells CASSLTSTYEQYF. CDR3 nucleotides: TGTGCCAGCAGCTTAACTTCCACCTACGAGCAGTACTTC. This chain connects TRBV7-2 to TRBJ2-7; D is undetermined. CDR3 size: 13 residues. The germline V gene has CDR1 SGHTA and CDR2 FQGNSA. V dropped 2 bases and J dropped 2 bases, with 7 bases sitting between them.

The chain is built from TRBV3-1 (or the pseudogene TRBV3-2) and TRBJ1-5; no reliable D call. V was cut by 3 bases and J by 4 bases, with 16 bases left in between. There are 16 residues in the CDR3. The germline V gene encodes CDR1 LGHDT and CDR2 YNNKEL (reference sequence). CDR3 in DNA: TGTGCCAGCAGCCAGTCTGGAGGAGGAATTAATCAGCCCCAGCATTTT. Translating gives CASSQSGGGINQPQHF.

The CDR3 DNA is TGTGCCAGCAGCTTACTCGCAGGGAACAATCAGCCCCAGCATTTT. Translated, it gives CASSLLAGNNQPQHF. This sequence joins TRBV7-6 and TRBJ1-5; D is possibly TRBD1 (5 bases). Trimming shortened V by 2 bases and J by 3 bases, and 11 bases separated the two germline ends. Per germline, CDR1 SGHVS and CDR2 FNYEAQ. This CDR3 region has 15 residues.